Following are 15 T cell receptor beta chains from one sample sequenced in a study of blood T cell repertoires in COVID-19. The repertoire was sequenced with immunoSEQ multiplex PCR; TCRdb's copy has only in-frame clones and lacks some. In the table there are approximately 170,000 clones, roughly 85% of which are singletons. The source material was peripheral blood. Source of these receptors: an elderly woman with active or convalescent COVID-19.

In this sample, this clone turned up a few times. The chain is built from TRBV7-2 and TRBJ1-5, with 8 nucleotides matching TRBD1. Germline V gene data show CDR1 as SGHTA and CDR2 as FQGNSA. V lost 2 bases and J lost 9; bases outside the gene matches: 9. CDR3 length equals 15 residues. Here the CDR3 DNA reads TGTGCCAGCAGCTTACGACAGGGGACCGAAGCGCCCCAGCATTTT. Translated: CASSLRQGTEAPQHF.

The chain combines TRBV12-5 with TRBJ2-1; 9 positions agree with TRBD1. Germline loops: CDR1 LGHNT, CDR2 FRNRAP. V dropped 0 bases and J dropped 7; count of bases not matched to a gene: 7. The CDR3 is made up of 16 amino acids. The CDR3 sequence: CASGLVLGQGFNEQFF. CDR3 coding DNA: TGTGCTAGTGGTTTGGTTCTGGGACAGGGTTTTAATGAGCAGTTCTTC.

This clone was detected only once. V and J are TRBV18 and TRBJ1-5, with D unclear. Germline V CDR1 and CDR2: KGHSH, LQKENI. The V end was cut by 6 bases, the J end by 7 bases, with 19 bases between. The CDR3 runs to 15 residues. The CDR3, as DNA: TGTGCCAGCTCCGAACCCGAGGGTAGTGGCCAGCCCCAGCATTTT. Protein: CASSEPEGSGQPQHF.

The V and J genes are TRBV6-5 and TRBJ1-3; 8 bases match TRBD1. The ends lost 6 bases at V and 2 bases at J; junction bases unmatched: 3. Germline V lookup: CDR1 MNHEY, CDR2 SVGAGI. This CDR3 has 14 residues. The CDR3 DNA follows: TGTGCCAGCAGCAGGGGGCGCGCTGGAAACACCATATATTTT. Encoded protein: CASSRGRAGNTIYF.

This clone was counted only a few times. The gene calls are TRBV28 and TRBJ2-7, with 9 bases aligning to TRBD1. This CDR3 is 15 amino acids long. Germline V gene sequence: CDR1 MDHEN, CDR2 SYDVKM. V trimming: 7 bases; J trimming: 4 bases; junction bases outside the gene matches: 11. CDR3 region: CASIPPEGQGYEQYF. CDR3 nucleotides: TGTGCCAGCATCCCGCCTGAGGGACAGGGTTACGAGCAGTACTTC. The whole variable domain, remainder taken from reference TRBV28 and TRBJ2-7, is DVKVTQSSRYLVKRTGEKVFLECVQDMDHENMFWYRQDPGLGLRLIYFSYDVKMKEKGDIPEGYSVSREKKERFSLILESASTNQTSMYLCASIPPEGQGYEQYFGPGTRLTVT.

The CDR3 here is CASSLDYTDTQYF. Here the CDR3 DNA reads TGTGCCAGCAGTTTGGACTACACAGATACGCAGTATTTT. The chain combines TRBV6-4 with TRBJ2-3, with D possibly being TRBD2 (6 bases). Per the germline V gene, CDR1 is MRHNA and CDR2 is SNTAGT. Between the trimmed V and J ends, which lost 5 bases and 2 bases, there was a span of 8 bases. There are 13 residues in the CDR3.

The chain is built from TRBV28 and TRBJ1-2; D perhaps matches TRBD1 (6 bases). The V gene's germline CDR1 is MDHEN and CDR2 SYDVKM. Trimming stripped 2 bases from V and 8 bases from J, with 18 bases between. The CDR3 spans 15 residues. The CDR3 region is CASSLLPGALGGYTF. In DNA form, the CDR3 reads TGTGCCAGCAGTTTACTCCCAGGGGCCCTGGGCGGCTACACCTTC.

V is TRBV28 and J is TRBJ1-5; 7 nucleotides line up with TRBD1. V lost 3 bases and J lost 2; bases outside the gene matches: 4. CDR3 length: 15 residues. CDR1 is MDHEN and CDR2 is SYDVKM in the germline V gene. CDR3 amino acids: CASSLSGGGNQPQHF. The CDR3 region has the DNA TGTGCCAGCAGTTTGTCAGGGGGAGGCAATCAGCCCCAGCATTTT.

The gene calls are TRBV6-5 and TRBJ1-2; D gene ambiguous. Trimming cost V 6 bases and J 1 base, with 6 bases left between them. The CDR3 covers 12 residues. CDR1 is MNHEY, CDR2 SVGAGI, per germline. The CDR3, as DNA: TGTGCCAGCAGGGGAGATAACTATGGCTACACCTTC. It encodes CASRGDNYGYTF.

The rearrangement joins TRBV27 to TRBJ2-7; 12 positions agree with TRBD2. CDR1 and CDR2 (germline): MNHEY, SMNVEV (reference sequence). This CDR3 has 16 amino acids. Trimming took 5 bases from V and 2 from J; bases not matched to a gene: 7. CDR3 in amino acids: CASSPRLAGVTYEQYF. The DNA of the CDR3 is TGTGCCAGCAGTCCACGACTAGCGGGAGTCACCTACGAGCAGTACTTC.

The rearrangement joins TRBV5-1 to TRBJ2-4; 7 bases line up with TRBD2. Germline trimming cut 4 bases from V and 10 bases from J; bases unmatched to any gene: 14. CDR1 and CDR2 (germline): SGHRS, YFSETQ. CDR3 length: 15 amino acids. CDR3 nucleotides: TGCGCCAGCAGCCCGGCTGGTATGGCCGGGGGGATTCAGTACTTC. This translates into CASSPAGMAGGIQYF.

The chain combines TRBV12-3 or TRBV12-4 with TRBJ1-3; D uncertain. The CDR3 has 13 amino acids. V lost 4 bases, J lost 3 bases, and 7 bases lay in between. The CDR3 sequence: CASSSPGGNTIYF. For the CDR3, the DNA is TGTGCCAGCAGTTCCCCGGGTGGAAACACCATATATTTT.

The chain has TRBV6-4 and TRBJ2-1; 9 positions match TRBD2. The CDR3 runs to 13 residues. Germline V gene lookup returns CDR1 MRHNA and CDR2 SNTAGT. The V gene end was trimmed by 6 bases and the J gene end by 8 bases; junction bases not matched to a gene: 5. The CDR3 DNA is TGTGCCAGCAGGGGGACTAGCCGGGATGAGCAGTTCTTC. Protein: CASRGTSRDEQFF.

The CDR3 region has the DNA TGTGCCAGCAGCTCCGGGCTAGCGGGGGTCACAGATACGCAGTATTTT. It yields the protein CASSSGLAGVTDTQYF. The rearrangement joins TRBV7-7 to TRBJ2-3; TRBD2 aligns across 10 bases. Losses at the gene ends were 4 bases for V and 2 bases for J; bases not matched to a gene: 6. Looked up from germline, CDR1 is SSHAT and CDR2 is FNYEAQ (reference sequence). The CDR3 covers 16 residues.

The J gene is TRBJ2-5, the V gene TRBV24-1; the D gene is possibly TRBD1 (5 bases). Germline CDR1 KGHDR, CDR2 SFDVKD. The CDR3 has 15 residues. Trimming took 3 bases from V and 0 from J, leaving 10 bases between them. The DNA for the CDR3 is TGTGCCACCAGTGATCGAAGACAGTACCAAGAGACCCAGTACTTC. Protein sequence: CATSDRRQYQETQYF.